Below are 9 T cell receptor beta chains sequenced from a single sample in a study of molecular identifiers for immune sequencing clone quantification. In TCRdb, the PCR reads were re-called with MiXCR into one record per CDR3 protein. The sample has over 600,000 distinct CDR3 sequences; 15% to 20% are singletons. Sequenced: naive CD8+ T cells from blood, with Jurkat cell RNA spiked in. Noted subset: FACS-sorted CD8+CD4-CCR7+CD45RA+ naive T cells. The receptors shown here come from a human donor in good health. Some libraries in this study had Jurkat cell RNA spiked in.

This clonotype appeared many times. The CDR3 bases are TGTGCCAGCAGCCCACAGGGCAAGTCGAGGAATGAGCAGTTCTTC. Amino acid sequence: CASSPQGKSRNEQFF. The chain couples TRBV7-9 to TRBJ2-1; weak D call: TRBD1 (6 bases). The CDR3 consists of 15 residues. Trimming stripped 5 bases from V and 7 bases from J, with 18 bases between. Per germline, CDR1 SEHNR and CDR2 FQNEAQ (reference sequence).

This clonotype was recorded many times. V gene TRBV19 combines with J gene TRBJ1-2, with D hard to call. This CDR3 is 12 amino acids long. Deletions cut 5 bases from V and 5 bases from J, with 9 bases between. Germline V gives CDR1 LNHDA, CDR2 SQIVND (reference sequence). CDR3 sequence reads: CASSLGPYGYTF. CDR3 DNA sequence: TGTGCCAGTAGTCTAGGTCCGTATGGCTACACCTTC.

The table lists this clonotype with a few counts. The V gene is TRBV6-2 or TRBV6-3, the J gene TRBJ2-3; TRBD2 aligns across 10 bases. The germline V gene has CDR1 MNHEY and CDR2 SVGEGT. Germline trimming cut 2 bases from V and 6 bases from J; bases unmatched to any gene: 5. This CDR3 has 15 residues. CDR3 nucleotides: TGTGCCAGCAGTTACGTCGTTAGCGGGGGGGATACGCAGTATTTT. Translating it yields CASSYVVSGGDTQYF.

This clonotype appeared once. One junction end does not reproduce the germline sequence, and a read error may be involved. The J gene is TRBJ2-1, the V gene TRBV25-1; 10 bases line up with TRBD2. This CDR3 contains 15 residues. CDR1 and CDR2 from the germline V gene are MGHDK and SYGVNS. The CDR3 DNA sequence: TGTGCCGGCAGTGAACTAGCGGGGTCCTACAATGAGCAGTTCTTC. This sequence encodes CAGSELAGSYNEQFF.

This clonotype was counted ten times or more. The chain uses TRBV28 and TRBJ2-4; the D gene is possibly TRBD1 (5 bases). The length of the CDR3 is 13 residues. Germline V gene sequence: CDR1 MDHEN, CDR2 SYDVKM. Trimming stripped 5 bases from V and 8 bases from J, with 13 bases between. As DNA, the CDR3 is TGTGCCAGCAGTCCTTCCCTAGGGGACATTCAGTACTTC. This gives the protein CASSPSLGDIQYF.

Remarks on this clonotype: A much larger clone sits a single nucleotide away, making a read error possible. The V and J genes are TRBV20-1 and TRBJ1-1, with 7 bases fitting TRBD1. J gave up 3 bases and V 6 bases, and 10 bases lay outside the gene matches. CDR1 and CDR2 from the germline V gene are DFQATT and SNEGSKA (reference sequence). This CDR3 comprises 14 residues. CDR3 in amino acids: CSAMQPGQYTEAFF. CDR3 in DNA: TGCAGTGCAATGCAGCCGGGACAGTACACTGAAGCTTTCTTT.

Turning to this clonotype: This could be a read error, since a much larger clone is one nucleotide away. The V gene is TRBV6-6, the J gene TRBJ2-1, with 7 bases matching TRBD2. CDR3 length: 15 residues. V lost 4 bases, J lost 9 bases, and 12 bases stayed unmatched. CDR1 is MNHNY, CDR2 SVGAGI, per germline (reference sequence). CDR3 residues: CASSCSMSGLPEQFF. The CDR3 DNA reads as TGTGCCAGCAGTTGCTCGATGTCGGGACTACCTGAGCAGTTCTTC.

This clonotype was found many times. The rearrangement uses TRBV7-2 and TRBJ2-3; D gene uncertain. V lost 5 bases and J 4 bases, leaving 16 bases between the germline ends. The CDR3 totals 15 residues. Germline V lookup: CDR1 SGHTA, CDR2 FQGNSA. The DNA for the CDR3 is TGTGCCAGCAGCCCCGTGGCTGTCTGGCCAGATACGCAGTATTTT. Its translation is CASSPVAVWPDTQYF. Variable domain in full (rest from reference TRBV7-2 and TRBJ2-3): GAGVSQSPSNKVTEKGKDVELRCDPISGHTALYWYRQSLGQGLEFLIYFQGNSAPDKSGLPSDRFSAERTGGSVSTLTIQRTQQEDSAVYLCASSPVAVWPDTQYFGPGTRLTVL.

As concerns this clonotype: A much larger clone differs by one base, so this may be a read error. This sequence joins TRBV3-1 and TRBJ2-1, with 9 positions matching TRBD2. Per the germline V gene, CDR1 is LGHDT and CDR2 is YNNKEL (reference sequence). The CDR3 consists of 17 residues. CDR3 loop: CASRDTASGDTYDEQFF. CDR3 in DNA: TGTGCCAGCAGAGACACGGCTAGCGGGGATACCTACGATGAGCAGTTCTTC.